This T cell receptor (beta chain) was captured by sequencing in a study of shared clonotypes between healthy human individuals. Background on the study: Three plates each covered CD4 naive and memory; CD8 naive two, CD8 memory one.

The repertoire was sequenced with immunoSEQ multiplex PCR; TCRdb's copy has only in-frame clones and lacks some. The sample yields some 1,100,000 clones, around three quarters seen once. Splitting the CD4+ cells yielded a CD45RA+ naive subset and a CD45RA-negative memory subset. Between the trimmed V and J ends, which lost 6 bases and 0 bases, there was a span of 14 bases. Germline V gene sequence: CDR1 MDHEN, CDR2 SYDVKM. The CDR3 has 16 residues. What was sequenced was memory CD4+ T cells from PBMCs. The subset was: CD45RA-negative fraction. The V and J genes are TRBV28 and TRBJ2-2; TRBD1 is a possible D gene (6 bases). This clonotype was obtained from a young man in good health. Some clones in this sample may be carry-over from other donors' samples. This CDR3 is CASRGQRKTNTGELFF. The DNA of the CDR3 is TGTGCCAGCAGAGGACAGAGAAAAACGAACACCGGGGAGCTGTTTTTT.